Listed here is a single TCR beta chain. TCRdb keeps only in-frame clones here, not all; method: immunoSEQ multiplex PCR. This table holds tens of thousands of clones, 86% found once. V shed 5 bases, J shed 8 bases, and the junction held 10 bases outside the gene matches. The CDR3 has 14 amino acids. Germline CDR1 is MNHNS and CDR2 is SASEGT. This specimen comes from a study of OX40 agonist ivuxolimab in advanced cancers. This rearrangement joins TRBV6-1 to TRBJ1-2; 8 bases align to TRBD1. The source is an adult with an advanced solid tumor such as melanoma, head and neck, liver or kidney cancer. Sequences were derived from CD4+ or CD8+ T cells sorted from blood, sampled in a trial of the OX40 agonist ivuxolimab. The CDR3 is CASSRQGTTEGYTF. DNA for the CDR3: TGTGCCAGCAGTCGACAGGGGACGACGGAAGGCTACACCTTC.